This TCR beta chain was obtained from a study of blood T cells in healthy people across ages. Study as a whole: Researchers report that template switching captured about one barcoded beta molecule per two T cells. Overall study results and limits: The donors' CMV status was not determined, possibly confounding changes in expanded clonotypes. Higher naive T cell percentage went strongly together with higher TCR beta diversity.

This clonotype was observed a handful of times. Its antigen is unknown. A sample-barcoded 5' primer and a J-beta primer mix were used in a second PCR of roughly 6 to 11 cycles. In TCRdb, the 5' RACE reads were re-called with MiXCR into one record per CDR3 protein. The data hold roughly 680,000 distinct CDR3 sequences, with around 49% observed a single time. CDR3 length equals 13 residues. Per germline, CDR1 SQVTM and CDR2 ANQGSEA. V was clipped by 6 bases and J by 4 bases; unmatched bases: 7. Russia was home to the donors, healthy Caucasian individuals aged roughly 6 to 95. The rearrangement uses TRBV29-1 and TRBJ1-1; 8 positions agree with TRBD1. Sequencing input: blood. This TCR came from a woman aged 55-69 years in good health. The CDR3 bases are TGCAGCGTGACGGGCAGGGGGCCCACTGAAGCTTTCTTT. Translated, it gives CSVTGRGPTEAFF. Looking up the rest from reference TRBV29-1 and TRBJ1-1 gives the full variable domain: SAVISQKPSRDICQRGTSLTIQCQVDSQVTMMFWYRQQPGQSLTLIATANQGSEATYESGFVIDKFPISRPNLTFSTLTVSNMSPEDSSIYLCSVTGRGPTEAFFGQGTRLTVV.